A single sample gave rise to the 18 T cell receptor beta chains below, sequenced in a study of chemoradiotherapy in HPV16-positive cancers. Some clones are missing from TCRdb's copy, which holds only in-frame ones; the method was immunoSEQ multiplex PCR. In the table there are about 10,000 clones, around 80% of which are singletons. This material consisted of tumor tissue, taken from a patient who underwent chemoradiotherapy. The receptors shown here come from a human donor with HPV-associated anogenital cancer.

The CDR3 protein is CASGYDSNQPQHF. For the CDR3, the DNA is TGTGCCAGTGGGTACGACAGCAATCAGCCCCAGCATTTT. The chain combines TRBV19 with TRBJ1-5; D remains ambiguous. V lost 8 bases and J lost 1, with 9 bases in between. The length of the CDR3 is 13 residues. Germline CDR1 reads LNHDA; CDR2 reads SQIVND (reference sequence).

This clone appeared once. The chain combines TRBV28 with TRBJ2-5; TRBD1 matches at 8 bases. The V gene's germline CDR1 is MDHEN and CDR2 SYDVKM. V shed 1 base and J 7 bases; nucleotides not matched to a gene: 8. This CDR3 is 15 amino acids long. DNA of the CDR3: TGTGCCAGCAGTTTATCGGGCCAGGGGGCGGGGACCCAGTACTTC. Encoded protein: CASSLSGQGAGTQYF.

The chain employs TRBV5-4 and TRBJ2-5; D not certain. This CDR3 contains 13 residues. Germline loops: CDR1 SGHNT, CDR2 YYREEE (reference sequence). Trimming stripped 6 bases from V and 1 base from J, with 10 bases between. The CDR3 sequence is CASTAGRQETQYF. In DNA form, the CDR3 reads TGTGCCAGCACCGCAGGCCGCCAAGAGACCCAGTACTTC. Together with reference TRBV5-4 and TRBJ2-5, the CDR3 gives the full variable domain: ETGVTQSPTHLIKTRGQQVTLRCSSQSGHNTVSWYQQALGQGPQFIFQYYREEENGRGNFPPRFSGLQFPNYSSELNVNALELDDSALYLCASTAGRQETQYFGPGTRLLVL.

This clone has just one count. V usage is TRBV5-1 and J usage is TRBJ2-1; maybe TRBD2 (6 bases). The length of the CDR3 is 16 residues. Trimming took 0 bases from V and 9 from J, leaving 19 bases between them. Per the germline V gene, CDR1 is SGHRS and CDR2 is YFSETQ. CDR3 DNA sequence: TGCGCCAGCAGCTTGGAAAGCGGGTACCGGGGGTTTGAGCAGTTCTTC. Protein: CASSLESGYRGFEQFF.

The rearrangement uses TRBV5-1 and TRBJ1-5, with no clear D. The CDR3 totals 13 residues. Germline CDR1 is SGHRS and CDR2 is YFSETQ. V lost 0 bases, J lost 3 bases, and 4 bases lay in between. CDR3 protein: CASSLGYNQPQHF. Here the CDR3 DNA reads TGCGCCAGCAGCTTGGGTTACAATCAGCCCCAGCATTTT.

This clone has a handful of counts. V usage is TRBV5-1 and J usage is TRBJ2-7, with D uncertain. The CDR3 runs 14 residues. In germline, CDR1 is SGHRS, CDR2 YFSETQ. V was trimmed by 2 bases and J by 2 bases, leaving 11 bases between them. The CDR3 loop is CASSFNQLTYEQYF. The CDR3 region has the DNA TGCGCCAGCAGCTTCAATCAACTTACCTACGAGCAGTACTTC.

The sample holds a few counts of this clone. The chain couples TRBV9 to TRBJ1-1, with D uncertain. CDR1 SGDLS and CDR2 YYNGEE come from the germline V gene. V lost 4 bases to trimming and J lost 6 bases, with 16 bases between them. The length of the CDR3 is 14 residues. For the CDR3, the DNA is TGTGCCAGCAGCCAAGGACTGGGAAACCCTGAAGCTTTCTTT. This gives the protein CASSQGLGNPEAFF.

The gene calls are TRBV6-1 and TRBJ2-7; D perhaps matches TRBD2 (7 bases). Trimming took off 8 bases at V and 1 base at J, with 15 bases between the two ends. Looked up from germline, CDR1 is MNHNS and CDR2 is SASEGT. This CDR3 has 14 amino acids. The CDR3 region has the DNA TGTGCCAGCCGGCGGGGGCCGATTTCCTACGAGCAGTACTTC. Protein: CASRRGPISYEQYF.

The chain couples TRBV19 to TRBJ1-3, with 7 bases matching TRBD1. The CDR3 length is 16 residues. Germline V gene sequence: CDR1 LNHDA, CDR2 SQIVND (reference sequence). J lost 4 bases, V lost 2 bases, and 8 bases had no gene match. The CDR3 DNA reads as TGTGCCAGTAGTATACACCGGGACAGCAAGGGAAACACCATATATTTT. It yields the protein CASSIHRDSKGNTIYF.

This rearrangement joins TRBV2 to TRBJ2-7; D unclear. Trimming removed 7 bases from V and 4 bases from J, with 8 bases in between. Germline V gene sequence: CDR1 SNHLY, CDR2 FYNNEI. The CDR3 consists of 11 residues. The DNA of the CDR3 is TGTGCCAGCAAGTCGGTGTACGAGCAGTACTTC. Its protein is CASKSVYEQYF.

The chain uses TRBV7-2 and TRBJ1-3; D remains unclear. Looked up from germline, CDR1 is SGHTA and CDR2 is FQGNSA. This CDR3 has 15 amino acids. V dropped 1 base and J dropped 4 bases, with 11 bases sitting between them. This CDR3 is CASSLVVTTGNTIYF. The DNA for the CDR3 is TGTGCCAGCAGCTTAGTGGTAACAACCGGAAACACCATATATTTT.

V usage is TRBV11-2 and J usage is TRBJ1-2; TRBD1 aligns across 7 bases. The CDR3 is 12 residues long. Germline lookup yields CDR1 SGHAT and CDR2 FQNNGV. The V segment lost 6 bases and the J segment 8 bases; nucleotides outside the gene matches: 6. This CDR3 is CASSPGGKGYTF. The CDR3 DNA is TGTGCCAGCAGTCCAGGGGGAAAAGGCTACACCTTC.

This clone is a singleton in its sample. This chain links TRBV27 with TRBJ1-5; 7 bases map to TRBD1. Germline V gene lookup returns CDR1 MNHEY and CDR2 SMNVEV (reference sequence). This CDR3 comprises 17 residues. The V gene end was trimmed by 5 bases and the J gene end by 7 bases; junction bases not matched to a gene: 17. CDR3 sequence (DNA): TGTGCCAGCAGTCCAATGGCTCTCGACAGGGTTGGACAGCCCCAGCATTTT. Encoded protein: CASSPMALDRVGQPQHF.

This chain uses TRBV11-2 with TRBJ1-2; D gene unclear. The germline CDR1 and CDR2 sequences are SGHAT and FQNNGV. The CDR3 has 11 amino acids. V was trimmed by 1 base and J by 8 bases, leaving 5 bases between them. CDR3 coding DNA: TGTGCCAGCAGCTTAGGGGCGGGCTACACCTTC. Its protein is CASSLGAGYTF. The full variable domain, its missing parts supplied by reference TRBV11-2 and TRBJ1-2, is EAGVAQSPRYKIIEKRQSVAFWCNPISGHATLYWYQQILGQGPKLLIQFQNNGVVDDSQLPKDRFSAERLKGVDSTLKIQPAKLEDSAVYLCASSLGAGYTFGSGTRLTVV.

This chain uses TRBV7-9 with TRBJ2-3, with D tentatively TRBD2 (6 bases). The ends were cut back, 5 bases at V and 4 bases at J, with 22 bases in the middle. The CDR3 is 17 amino acids. Germline V gene data show CDR1 as SEHNR and CDR2 as FQNEAQ (reference sequence). DNA of the CDR3: TGTGCCAGCAGCCGCTTAGCGGTAACCCCTTCCCCAGATACGCAGTATTTT. Its translation: CASSRLAVTPSPDTQYF.

The chain uses TRBV7-9 and TRBJ1-2; D perhaps matches TRBD1 (5 bases). The V gene's germline CDR1 is SEHNR and CDR2 FQNEAQ (reference sequence). V lost 3 bases and J 5 bases, leaving 13 bases between the germline ends. This CDR3 region has 14 residues. The CDR3: CASSFRDAVYGYTF. For the CDR3, the DNA is TGTGCCAGCAGCTTTCGGGACGCCGTATATGGCTACACCTTC.

The rearrangement uses TRBV28 and TRBJ2-7, with TRBD1 as a possible D gene (5 bases). V shed 2 bases and J shed 0 bases, with 8 bases lying between them. This CDR3 spans 14 amino acids. The germline CDR1 and CDR2 sequences are MDHEN and SYDVKM. The CDR3 loop is CASSLLDNSYEQYF. The CDR3 nucleotides read TGTGCCAGCAGTTTACTGGACAACTCCTACGAGCAGTACTTC.

This clone was recorded only once. The chain combines TRBV6-6 with TRBJ2-6; no definite D call. CDR3 length: 15 amino acids. V lost 3 bases and J lost 0, with 6 bases in between. The V gene's germline CDR1 is MNHNY and CDR2 SVGAGI (reference sequence). The CDR3 nucleotides read TGTGCCAGCAGTTATGGGGACTCTGGGGCCAACGTCCTGACTTTC. Encoded protein: CASSYGDSGANVLTF.